The T cell receptor (beta chain) described here comes from a study of memory CD4+ T cells and cytomegalovirus serostatus. Whole-study results and caveats: The CMV-associated TCR signature appears largely within the CD4+ memory repertoire. Median bootstrapped AUC for CMV status was just under 0.97 originally, approximately 0.9 US-trained.

This clone was seen a few times. The antigen is not known. Single viable CD3+CD4+CD8-CD45RO+ cells were sorted as the memory CD4+ T cells. CDR1 is MNHNY and CDR2 is SVGAGI in the germline V gene (reference sequence). This CDR3 has 14 residues. The germline V and J ends were trimmed by 4 bases and 2 bases, with 11 bases remaining between them. Measured with immunoSEQ multiplex PCR; TCRdb has only the in-frame clones, and not every one. This table holds about 82,000 clones, less than 90% found once. The specimen was memory CD4+ T cells from blood. This chain connects TRBV6-6 to TRBJ2-5, with D maybe TRBD1 (5 bases). The sequence was obtained from an adult in good health and CMV-seronegative. Here the CDR3 reads CASSSLTAQETQYF. As DNA, the CDR3 is TGTGCCAGCAGTTCCCTGACAGCTCAAGAGACCCAGTACTTC.